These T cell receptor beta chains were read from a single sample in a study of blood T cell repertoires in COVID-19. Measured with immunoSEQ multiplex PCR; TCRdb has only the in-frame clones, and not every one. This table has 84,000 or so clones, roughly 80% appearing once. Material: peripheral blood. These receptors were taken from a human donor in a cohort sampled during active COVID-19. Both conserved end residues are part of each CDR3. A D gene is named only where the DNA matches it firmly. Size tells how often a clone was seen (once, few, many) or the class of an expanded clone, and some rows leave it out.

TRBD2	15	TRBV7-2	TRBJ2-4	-	CASSPWTSGTYIQYF	TGTGCCAGCAGCCCTTGGACTAGCGGGACTTACATTCAGTACTTC
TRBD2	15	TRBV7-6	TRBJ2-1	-	CASSLVVGGDNEQFF	TGTGCCAGCAGCTTAGTAGTTGGGGGGGACAATGAGCAGTTCTTC
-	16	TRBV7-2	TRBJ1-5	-	CASSLGGSYSNQPQHF	TGTGCCAGCAGCTTAGGGGGCAGTTATAGCAATCAGCCCCAGCATTTT
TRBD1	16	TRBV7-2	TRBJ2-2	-	CASSHGQGARSGELFF	TGTGCCAGCAGTCATGGACAGGGGGCTAGGTCCGGGGAGCTGTTTTTT
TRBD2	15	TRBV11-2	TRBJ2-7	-	CASSLFAGAQYEQYF	TGTGCCAGCAGCTTATTTGCGGGAGCTCAATACGAGCAGTACTTC
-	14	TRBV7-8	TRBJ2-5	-	CASSAGRLEETQYF	TGTGCCAGCAGCGCGGGACGGCTAGAAGAGACCCAGTACTTC
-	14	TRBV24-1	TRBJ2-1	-	CATSEPGKSNEQFF	TGTGCCACCAGTGAACCCGGGAAGAGCAATGAGCAGTTCTTC
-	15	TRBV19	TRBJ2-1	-	CASSTQISSYNEQFF	TGTGCCAGTAGTACGCAGATCAGCTCCTACAATGAGCAGTTCTTC
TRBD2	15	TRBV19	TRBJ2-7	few	CASSRALASTYEQYF	TGTGCCAGTAGTAGGGCACTAGCGTCAACCTACGAGCAGTACTTC
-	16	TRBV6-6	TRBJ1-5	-	CASSYSAGGSNQPQHF	TGTGCCAGCAGTTATTCGGCCGGGGGTAGCAATCAGCCCCAGCATTTT
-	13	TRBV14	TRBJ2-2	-	CASSRGNTGELFF	TGTGCCAGCAGCAGGGGGAACACCGGGGAGCTGTTTTTT
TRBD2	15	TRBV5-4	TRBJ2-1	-	CASSPAGLAHNEQFF	TGTGCCAGCAGCCCGGCTGGACTAGCTCACAATGAGCAGTTCTTC
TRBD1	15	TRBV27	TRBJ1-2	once	CASSLSTGLGYGYTF	TGTGCCAGCAGTCTGTCGACAGGGTTAGGCTATGGCTACACCTTC
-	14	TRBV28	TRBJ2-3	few	CASRAIQGTDTQYF	TGTGCCAGCAGGGCCATTCAGGGCACAGATACGCAGTATTTT
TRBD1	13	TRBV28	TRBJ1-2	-	CASKTGGGYGYTF	TGTGCCAGCAAGACAGGGGGCGGGTATGGCTACACCTTC
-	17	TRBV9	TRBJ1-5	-	CASSASSGGTGNQPQHF	TGTGCCAGCAGCGCAAGCTCGGGGGGCACTGGCAATCAGCCCCAGCATTTT
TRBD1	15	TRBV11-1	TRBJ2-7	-	CASSPARTGFDEQYF	TGTGCCAGCAGCCCCGCAAGGACAGGGTTCGACGAGCAGTACTTC
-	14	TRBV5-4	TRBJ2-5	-	CASSYGRLQETQYF	TGTGCCAGCAGCTATGGGCGACTACAAGAGACCCAGTACTTC
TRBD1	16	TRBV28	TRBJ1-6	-	CASSLSGGRNNSPLHF	TGTGCCAGCAGTTTATCAGGGGGCCGGAATAATTCACCCCTCCACTTT
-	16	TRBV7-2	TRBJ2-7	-	CASSLQTGLGVYEQYF	TGTGCCAGCAGCTTACAGACAGGCTTGGGGGTCTACGAGCAGTACTTC
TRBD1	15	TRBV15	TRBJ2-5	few	CATSRDRGVGETQYF	TGTGCCACCAGCCGGGACAGGGGGGTGGGAGAGACCCAGTACTTC
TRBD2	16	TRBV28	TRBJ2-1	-	CASSFFREASYNEQFF	TGTGCCAGCAGTTTCTTCCGGGAGGCCTCCTACAATGAGCAGTTCTTC
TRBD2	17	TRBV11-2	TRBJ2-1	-	CASSPVLGLADYNEQFF	TGTGCCAGCAGCCCGGTGCTCGGACTAGCGGACTACAATGAGCAGTTCTTC
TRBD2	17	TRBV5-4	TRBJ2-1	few	CASSLGQTSGSFNEQFF	TGTGCCAGCAGCTTGGGACAGACTAGCGGGAGTTTCAATGAGCAGTTCTTC
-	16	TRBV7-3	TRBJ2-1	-	CASSLMGSNSYNEQFF	TGTGCCAGCAGCTTAATGGGCTCGAACTCCTACAATGAGCAGTTCTTC
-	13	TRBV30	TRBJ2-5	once	CAWSVQGSETQYF	TGTGCCTGGAGTGTACAAGGGAGCGAGACCCAGTACTTC
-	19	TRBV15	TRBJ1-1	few	CATSRDSNEISGLNTEAFF	TGTGCCACCAGCAGAGACTCGAACGAAATTTCAGGATTGAACACTGAAGCTTTCTTT
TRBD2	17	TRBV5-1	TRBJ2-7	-	CASSLAGLAGLLYEQYF	TGCGCCAGCAGCTTGGCGGGACTAGCGGGCCTTCTTTACGAGCAGTACTTC
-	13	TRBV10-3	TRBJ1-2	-	CAIRTEANYGYTF	TGTGCCATCCGGACAGAAGCTAACTATGGCTACACCTTC
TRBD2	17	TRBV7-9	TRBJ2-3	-	CASSLGSSGSRTDTQYF	TGTGCCAGCAGCTTGGGAAGTAGCGGGTCTCGCACAGATACGCAGTATTTT
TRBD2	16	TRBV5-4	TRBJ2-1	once	CASSPTTSGGRQGQFF	TGTGCCAGCAGCCCAACTACTAGCGGGGGAAGGCAGGGGCAGTTCTTC
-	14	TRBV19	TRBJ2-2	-	CASSRAPAAGELFF	TGTGCCAGTAGTCGAGCTCCTGCGGCAGGGGAGCTGTTTTTT
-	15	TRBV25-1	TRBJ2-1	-	CASSDRQALYNEQFF	TGTGCCAGCAGTGACAGGCAGGCCTTGTACAATGAGCAGTTCTTC
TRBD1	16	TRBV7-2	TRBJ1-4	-	CASSLRSGTGGEKLFF	TGTGCCAGCAGCCTAAGGAGTGGGACAGGCGGAGAAAAACTGTTTTTT
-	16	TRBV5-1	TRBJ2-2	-	CASSFYGAANTGELFF	TGCGCCAGCAGCTTTTATGGGGCCGCGAACACCGGGGAGCTGTTTTTT
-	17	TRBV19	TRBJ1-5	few	CASTSQAGLYSNQPQHF	TGTGCCAGTACCTCTCAAGCAGGGCTATATAGCAATCAGCCCCAGCATTTT
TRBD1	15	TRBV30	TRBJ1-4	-	CAWSVTAQGEEKLFF	TGTGCCTGGAGTGTTACCGCGCAGGGGGAGGAAAAACTGTTTTTT
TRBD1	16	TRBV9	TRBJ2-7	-	CASSTARDRAVYEQYF	TGTGCCAGCAGCACGGCCCGGGACAGGGCTGTCTACGAGCAGTACTTC
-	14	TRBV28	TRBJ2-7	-	CASISLGGDYEQYF	TGTGCCAGCATCTCTCTAGGCGGGGACTACGAGCAGTACTTC
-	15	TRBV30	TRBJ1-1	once	CAWARTRAIYTEAFF	TGTGCCTGGGCGCGAACGAGGGCGATTTACACTGAAGCTTTCTTT
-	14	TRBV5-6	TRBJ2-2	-	CASRAGSLIGELFF	TGTGCCAGCAGGGCGGGTTCCCTTATTGGGGAGCTGTTTTTT
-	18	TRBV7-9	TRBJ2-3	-	CASSLSTAIRTSTDTQYF	TGTGCCAGCAGCTTATCTACAGCAATCCGAACTAGCACAGATACGCAGTATTTT
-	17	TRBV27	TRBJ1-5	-	CASSPSGTSVSNQPQHF	TGTGCCAGCAGTCCATCCGGGACTTCCGTTAGCAATCAGCCCCAGCATTTT
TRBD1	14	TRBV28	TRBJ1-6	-	CASSLTGLGSPLHF	TGTGCCAGCAGTTTGACAGGGTTAGGTTCACCCCTCCACTTT
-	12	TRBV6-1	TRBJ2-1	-	CASSDGNSEQFF	TGTGCCAGCAGTGATGGCAACAGCGAGCAGTTCTTC
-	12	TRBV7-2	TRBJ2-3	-	CASSLSTDTQYF	TGTGCCAGCAGCCTCAGCACAGATACGCAGTATTTT